What follows are 30 T cell receptor beta chains derived from one specimen sequenced in a study of blood T cell repertoires in COVID-19. Measured with immunoSEQ multiplex PCR; TCRdb has only the in-frame clones, and not every one. This sample carries under 300,000 clones, 85% to 90% of them seen once, and the ten largest clones take 5.5% to 7.5%. The sample comprised peripheral blood. The receptor source for this set is a woman in her 70s with active or convalescent COVID-19.

The rearrangement links TRBV7-2 to TRBJ1-1; D ambiguous. The V and J ends lost 5 bases and 3 bases respectively, with 13 bases between them. The CDR3 spans 14 residues. The germline gives CDR1 SGHTA, CDR2 FQGNSA. CDR3 sequence reads: CASSDPGKYTEAFF. For the CDR3, the DNA is TGTGCCAGCAGCGACCCGGGGAAATACACTGAAGCTTTCTTT.

This sequence joins TRBV18 and TRBJ1-1; TRBD1 matches at 9 bases. Looked up from germline, CDR1 is KGHSH and CDR2 is LQKENI. There are 14 residues in the CDR3. The trim removed 6 bases at V and 5 bases at J, leaving 7 bases unmatched. The CDR3 sequence: CASSPATGGTEAFF. In nucleotides, the CDR3 is TGTGCCAGCTCGCCCGCGACAGGGGGAACTGAAGCTTTCTTT.

This chain links TRBV5-1 with TRBJ2-7; TRBD1 matches at 7 bases. The CDR3 spans 12 residues. Looked up from germline, CDR1 is SGHRS and CDR2 is YFSETQ. V shed 3 bases and J 6 bases; nucleotides not matched to a gene: 3. This chain's CDR3 is CASSSRGLEQYF. In DNA form, the CDR3 reads TGCGCCAGCAGCTCTAGGGGGCTCGAGCAGTACTTC.

The chain recombines TRBV7-2 with TRBJ2-3, with 8 bases identical to TRBD2. The CDR3 consists of 16 residues. V was pared by 2 bases and J by 3 bases, with 7 bases of the junction left unmatched. CDR1 is SGHTA, CDR2 FQGNSA, per germline. The DNA for the CDR3 is TGTGCCAGCAGCTTAAGGGCTAGCGGGCTTACAGATACGCAGTATTTT. Protein: CASSLRASGLTDTQYF.

The gene calls are TRBV11-3 and TRBJ2-1; a weak D match, TRBD2 (5 bases). This CDR3 comprises 13 residues. V shed 4 bases and J shed 7 bases, with 11 bases lying between them. Germline values: CDR1 SGHNT, CDR2 YENEEA. The CDR3 spells CASSYPPGNEQFF. In nucleotides, the CDR3 is TGTGCCAGCAGCTACCCTCCGGGGAATGAGCAGTTCTTC.

Here the CDR3 reads CSATGNSPLHF. CDR3 coding DNA: TGCAGTGCTACAGGGAATTCACCCCTCCACTTT. V gene TRBV20-1 combines with J gene TRBJ1-6; weak D call: TRBD1 (5 bases). V lost 4 bases, J lost 7 bases, and 5 bases lay in between. This CDR3 region has 11 residues. CDR1 is DFQATT and CDR2 is SNEGSKA in the germline V gene (reference sequence).

The chain uses TRBV11-1 and TRBJ2-1; D is perhaps TRBD2 (5 bases). Germline V gene lookup returns CDR1 SGHAT and CDR2 FQDESV (reference sequence). Between the trimmed V and J ends, which lost 1 base and 7 bases, there was a span of 14 bases. This CDR3 region has 15 residues. CDR3 bases: TGTGCCAGCAGCTTAGGGGGTAGCGCCTTTAATGAGCAGTTCTTC. Amino acids: CASSLGGSAFNEQFF.

The chain is built from TRBV27 and TRBJ1-1; D call uncertain. V shed 4 bases and J shed 2 bases, with 8 bases lying between them. Per the germline V gene, CDR1 is MNHEY and CDR2 is SMNVEV (reference sequence). This CDR3 has 13 amino acids. The CDR3 DNA reads as TGTGCCAGCAGTTACGGGTTCAACACTGAAGCTTTCTTT. Translation gives CASSYGFNTEAFF.

The rearrangement uses TRBV3-1 (or the pseudogene TRBV3-2) and TRBJ1-6, with a tentative D call TRBD1 (5 bases). This CDR3 has 15 residues. V lost 0 bases to trimming and J lost 7 bases, with 10 bases between them. Germline CDR1 LGHDT, CDR2 YNNKEL (reference sequence). Here the CDR3 reads CASSQDSGLNSPLHF. The CDR3 DNA follows: TGTGCCAGCAGCCAAGATTCAGGGCTAAATTCACCCCTCCACTTT.

The chain has TRBV6-5 and TRBJ2-7; 9 bases align to TRBD1. Germline values: CDR1 MNHEY, CDR2 SVGAGI. The J segment lost 0 bases and the V segment lost 2 bases, leaving 2 bases of the junction unmatched. The CDR3 is 15 residues long. The CDR3 DNA follows: TGTGCCAGCAGTTACGGGACAGGGATCTCCTACGAGCAGTACTTC. Translated: CASSYGTGISYEQYF.

The chain joins TRBV7-9 to TRBJ2-5; D is undetermined. Trimming took off 5 bases at V and 5 bases at J, with 9 bases between the two ends. Germline V gene lookup returns CDR1 SEHNR and CDR2 FQNEAQ (reference sequence). The CDR3 totals 12 residues. CDR3 in amino acids: CASSTLEETQYF. The CDR3 region has the DNA TGTGCCAGCAGCACCCTCGAGGAGACCCAGTACTTC.

This chain connects TRBV24-1 to TRBJ2-3, with 8 bases identical to TRBD2. The CDR3 is 17 residues long. CDR1 and CDR2 (germline): KGHDR, SFDVKD. With 4 bases clipped from V and 5 bases from J, the junction kept 13 bases outside the gene matches. CDR3 nucleotides: TGTGCCACCAGTGACTCGAAAACAGCGGGGGCCGGAGATACGCAGTATTTT. Its translation: CATSDSKTAGAGDTQYF.

This chain joins TRBV4-3 and TRBJ2-5; TRBD2 agrees at 12 bases. V shed 0 bases, J shed 5 bases, and the junction held 7 bases outside the gene matches. Germline V gives CDR1 LGHNA, CDR2 YSLEER. The CDR3 runs to 17 residues. The CDR3 reads CASSQDFGLAGWETQYF. The CDR3 region has the DNA TGCGCCAGCAGCCAAGATTTCGGACTAGCGGGGTGGGAGACCCAGTACTTC.

This clone occurred a few times. Additional DNA sequences in this sample encode the identical CDR3. V and J are TRBV5-1 and TRBJ1-3; no clear D gene. This CDR3 is 14 amino acids long. Germline V gene sequence: CDR1 SGHRS, CDR2 YFSETQ. Trimming removed 0 bases from V and 0 bases from J, with 4 bases in between. CDR3 coding DNA: TGCGCCAGCAGCTTGGGCAGCTCTGGAAACACCATATATTTT. It encodes CASSLGSSGNTIYF.

In nucleotides, the CDR3 is TGTGCCAGCAGCTCCCTGGGGACAGGGTCCTACGAGCAGTACTTC. It translates to CASSSLGTGSYEQYF. The chain carries TRBV5-6 and TRBJ2-7; 9 bases are shared with TRBD1. J lost 1 base, V lost 3 bases, and 5 bases had no gene match. The CDR3 covers 15 residues. CDR1 SGHDT and CDR2 YYEEEE come from the germline V gene. Looking up the rest from reference TRBV5-6 and TRBJ2-7 gives the full variable domain: DAGVTQSPTHLIKTRGQQVTLRCSPKSGHDTVSWYQQALGQGPQFIFQYYEEEERQRGNFPDRFSGHQFPNYSSELNVNALLLGDSALYLCASSSLGTGSYEQYFGPGTRLTVT.

The chain recombines TRBV9 with TRBJ2-5; TRBD1 matches 11 bases. The CDR3 contains 16 residues. Germline V lookup: CDR1 SGDLS, CDR2 YYNGEE. Trimming at V came to 4 bases and at J to 4 bases, leaving 9 bases not matched to a gene. Written as DNA, the CDR3 is TGTGCCAGCAGCCCCCCATCCGGGACAGGGGGAGAGACCCAGTACTTC. It translates to CASSPPSGTGGETQYF.

The chain combines TRBV6-2 or TRBV6-3 with TRBJ2-1, with 8 bases matching TRBD1. CDR3 size: 15 residues. With 4 bases clipped from V and 1 base from J, the junction kept 3 bases outside the gene matches. CDR1 and CDR2 from the germline V gene are MNHEY and SVGEGT. CDR3 sequence reads: CASSWGQASYNEQFF. The CDR3 DNA follows: TGTGCCAGCAGTTGGGGACAGGCGTCCTACAATGAGCAGTTCTTC.

The CDR3 DNA reads as TGTGCCAGTAGTATAGATCCCCGGACAGTCTCTGGCTACACCTTC. Its translation: CASSIDPRTVSGYTF. This sequence joins TRBV19 and TRBJ1-2; possible D gene TRBD1, 6 bases. With 0 bases removed from V and 7 bases from J, the gap between germline ends came to 15 bases. This CDR3 contains 15 residues. Germline CDR1 is LNHDA and CDR2 is SQIVND (reference sequence).

The chain couples TRBV4-2 to TRBJ1-1; TRBD1 matches 10 bases. Germline-derived CDR1 and CDR2 are LGHNA and YNFKEQ. This CDR3 has 15 residues. V lost 2 bases, J lost 8 bases, and 8 bases stayed unmatched. The CDR3 nucleotides are TGTGCCAGCAGCCAATCCGGGACAGGGGCTACAGAAGCTTTCTTT. This gives the protein CASSQSGTGATEAFF.

This chain connects TRBV28 to TRBJ2-6; the D gene is possibly TRBD2 (6 bases). Germline CDR1 is MDHEN and CDR2 is SYDVKM. Trimming took 10 bases from V and 3 from J, leaving 22 bases between them. This CDR3 is 17 amino acids long. The CDR3 here is CATGKAGSSRGANVLTF. CDR3 in DNA: TGTGCCACCGGGAAGGCGGGGAGCTCTCGTGGGGCCAACGTCCTGACTTTC.

This clone was seen only a few times. This sequence joins TRBV19 and TRBJ1-5; D unresolved. This CDR3 is built from 12 residues. Germline V CDR1 and CDR2: LNHDA, SQIVND (reference sequence). With 7 bases removed from V and 9 bases from J, the gap between germline ends came to 13 bases. For the CDR3, the DNA is TGTGCCAGTACCGGGGAGTTCGGGCCCCAGCATTTT. This encodes CASTGEFGPQHF.

As for this clone: This same CDR3 is encoded by further DNA sequences in the sample. V is TRBV4-1 and J is TRBJ2-7; D call uncertain. This CDR3 is built from 13 residues. Deletions cut 0 bases from V and 2 bases from J, with 5 bases between. Germline CDR1 is MGHRA and CDR2 is YSYEKL. The CDR3 coding sequence is TGCGCCAGCAGCCAAGATGGAGCCTACGAGCAGTACTTC. Residues: CASSQDGAYEQYF.

The V call is TRBV2, the J call TRBJ1-2; D possibly corresponds to TRBD1 (6 bases). CDR3 size: 16 residues. CDR1 is SNHLY and CDR2 is FYNNEI in the germline V gene. V lost 3 bases, J lost 8 bases, and 22 bases lay in between. The DNA for the CDR3 is TGTGCCAGCAGTGATAGCGTGGGGGCCGGGGTAAGAGGCTACACCTTC. Its protein product is CASSDSVGAGVRGYTF. Full variable domain (outside the CDR3, taken from reference TRBV2 and TRBJ1-2): EPEVTQTPSHQVTQMGQEVILRCVPISNHLYFYWYRQILGQKVEFLVSFYNNEISEKSEIFDDQFSVERPDGSNFTLKIRSTKLEDSAMYFCASSDSVGAGVRGYTFGSGTRLTVV.

This chain connects TRBV14 to TRBJ2-7; D uncertain. Germline V gene sequence: CDR1 SGHDN, CDR2 FVKESK. The CDR3 runs to 12 residues. The V end lost 3 bases, the J end lost 4 bases, and 7 bases lay between the germline ends. The CDR3 sequence is CASSQPRYEQYF. Written as DNA, the CDR3 is TGTGCCAGCAGCCAGCCCAGATACGAGCAGTACTTC.

The CDR3 sequence: CASSYASPTGELFF. DNA of the CDR3: TGTGCCAGCAGTTACGCCAGTCCCACCGGGGAGCTGTTTTTT. The chain combines TRBV6-2 or TRBV6-3 with TRBJ2-2; D is undetermined. CDR3 length equals 14 residues. Germline V gives CDR1 MNHEY, CDR2 SVGEGT. V was pared by 2 bases and J by 4 bases, with 8 bases between.

This chain uses TRBV3-1 (or the pseudogene TRBV3-2) with TRBJ1-5, with D maybe TRBD1 (5 bases). The CDR3 covers 12 residues. Germline CDR1 is LGHDT and CDR2 is YNNKEL (reference sequence). V was pared by 11 bases and J by 2 bases, with 10 bases between. The CDR3 is CASGRGNQPQHF. CDR3 nucleotide sequence: TGTGCCTCGGGCAGGGGCAATCAGCCCCAGCATTTT.

The genes are TRBV28 and TRBJ1-2; no clear D. This CDR3 has 11 residues. Between the trimmed V and J ends, which lost 4 bases and 6 bases, there was a span of 6 bases. Germline CDR1 is MDHEN and CDR2 is SYDVKM. Written as DNA, the CDR3 is TGTGCCAGCAGTTACATAAATGGCTACACCTTC. Translated: CASSYINGYTF.

The chain links TRBV7-6 to TRBJ2-1, with TRBD2 matching over 9 bases. Germline V lookup: CDR1 SGHVS, CDR2 FNYEAQ. The CDR3 is 16 amino acids. Losses at the gene ends were 1 base for V and 4 bases for J; bases not matched to a gene: 5. The CDR3 DNA follows: TGTGCCAGCAGCTTAGGGGCCAGCGGGGGGTACAATGAGCAGTTCTTC. This translates into CASSLGASGGYNEQFF.

The genes are TRBV7-2 and TRBJ1-1, with a weak D call TRBD1 (5 bases). V dropped 1 base and J dropped 1 base, with 7 bases sitting between them. Germline CDR1 is SGHTA and CDR2 is FQGNSA. The CDR3 spans 14 residues. The CDR3 DNA reads TGTGCCAGCAGCTTAGAACAGGCGAACACTGAAGCTTTCTTT. It translates to CASSLEQANTEAFF.

The genes are TRBV5-1 and TRBJ1-1; 8 bases are shared with TRBD1. CDR1 SGHRS and CDR2 YFSETQ come from the germline V gene. CDR3 length equals 13 residues. V lost 4 bases to trimming and J lost 5 bases; unmatched junction nucleotides: 4. This CDR3 is CASSPGGRTEAFF. The CDR3 region has the DNA TGCGCCAGCAGCCCAGGGGGCAGAACTGAAGCTTTCTTT. The full variable domain, with the rest looked up from reference TRBV5-1 and TRBJ1-1, is KAGVTQTPRYLIKTRGQQVTLSCSPISGHRSVSWYQQTPGQGLQFLFEYFSETQRNKGNFPGRFSGRQFSNSRSEMNVSTLELGDSALYLCASSPGGRTEAFFGQGTRLTVV.